This T cell receptor (beta chain) is drawn from a study of response to subunit inactivated influenza vaccine. Comment on this clonotype: As yet, its antigen is unknown.

TCRdb independently ran MiXCR on the RT-PCR reads; one entry per CDR3 protein. The profile shows roughly 570,000 distinct CDR3 sequences, around 15% of them singletons. Broader study findings: Each seasonal flu vaccination may recruit only limited new T cells, authors suggested.

The germline V gene encodes CDR1 MNHEY and CDR2 SVGEGT. V was pared by 3 bases and J by 1 base, with 5 bases of the junction left unmatched. The CDR3 is 16 amino acids. This TCR came from a man aged 45 to 65 who received an inactivated influenza vaccine. The sequencing used PBMCs from blood, collected 12 days after vaccination. The chain uses TRBV6-2 or TRBV6-3 and TRBJ2-5; 10 nucleotides agree with TRBD2. The CDR3 loop reads CASSYLAGESQETQYF. In nucleotides, the CDR3 is TGTGCCAGCAGTTATCTAGCGGGGGAATCCCAAGAGACCCAGTACTTC.